This T cell receptor beta chain was profiled in a study of shared clonotypes between healthy human individuals. Clones were read by immunoSEQ multiplex PCR, and TCRdb kept only the in-frame ones, dropping some. Here the sample spans around 2.3 million clones, under 97% being singletons. As concerns this clone: The sample carries other DNA sequences with the same CDR3.

This CDR3 is built from 13 residues. Per the germline V gene, CDR1 is GTSNPN and CDR2 is SVGIG (reference sequence). V lost 3 bases to trimming and J lost 3 bases, with 12 bases between them. The chain carries TRBV30 and TRBJ2-7; TRBD2 is a possible D gene (6 bases). The sample was naive CD4+ T cells sorted from blood. This sample's subset: CD45RA+ positively selected. The source is a man between 18 and 35 years old in good health. CDR3 in amino acids: CAWSAGTLYEQYF. The CDR3 DNA is TGTGCCTGGAGCGCAGGGACTCTCTACGAGCAGTACTTC.